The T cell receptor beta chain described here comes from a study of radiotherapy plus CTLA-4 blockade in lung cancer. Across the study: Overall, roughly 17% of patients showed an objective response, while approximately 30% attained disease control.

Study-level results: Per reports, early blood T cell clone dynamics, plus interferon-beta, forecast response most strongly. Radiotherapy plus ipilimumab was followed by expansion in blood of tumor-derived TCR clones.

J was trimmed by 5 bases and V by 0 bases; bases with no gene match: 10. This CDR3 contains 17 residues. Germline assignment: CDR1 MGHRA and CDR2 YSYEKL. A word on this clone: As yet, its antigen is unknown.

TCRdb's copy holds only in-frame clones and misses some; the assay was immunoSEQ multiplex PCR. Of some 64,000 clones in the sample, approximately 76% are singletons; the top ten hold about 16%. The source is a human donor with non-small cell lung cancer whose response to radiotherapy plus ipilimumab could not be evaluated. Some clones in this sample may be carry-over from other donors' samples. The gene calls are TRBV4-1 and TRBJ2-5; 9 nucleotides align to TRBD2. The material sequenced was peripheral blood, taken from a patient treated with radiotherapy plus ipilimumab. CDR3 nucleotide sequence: TGCGCCAGCAGCCAAGATCGCAATAGCGGGGGCGGGGAGACCCAGTACTTC. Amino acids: CASSQDRNSGGGETQYF.